The 7 T cell receptor beta chains presented below share a single source sample, sequenced in a study of identical twins (dated by TCRdb to about 2016). The library relied on 5' RACE. Instrument on record: Illumina HiSeq 2000. TCRdb reanalyzed the raw reads on its own, using fastp at Q25 for trimming and MiXCR for clone calling, and kept in-frame beta chains. Records with the same CDR3 protein are collapsed into one entry carrying the most frequent genes and DNA. The sample table holds approximately 260,000 distinct CDR3 sequences, of which 11% to 15% were seen once. 8.8% of the sample lies in the top ten. The sample was memory (CD45RO+) T cells sorted from blood. The cell subset or site label, read with the paper, signifies: CD45RO+ enriched T cells. The receptors originated from a woman between 18 and 30 years old in good health.

The chain recombines TRBV12-3 or TRBV12-4 with TRBJ2-1; TRBD2 agrees at 9 bases. This CDR3 is built from 13 residues. The V segment lost 6 bases and the J segment 4 bases; nucleotides outside the gene matches: 1. For the CDR3, the DNA is TGTGCCAGCAGGAGCGGGAGGTACAATGAGCAGTTCTTC. This codes for CASRSGRYNEQFF.

This clonotype appeared a few times. The rearrangement joins TRBV5-4 to TRBJ2-5; tentative D call: TRBD1 (5 bases). This CDR3 is 14 amino acids long. Germline loops: CDR1 SGHNT, CDR2 YYREEE (reference sequence). V shed 0 bases and J shed 3 bases, with 9 bases lying between them. CDR3 sequence reads: CASSLEPGKETQYF. CDR3 nucleotides: TGTGCCAGCAGCTTGGAACCAGGGAAAGAGACCCAGTACTTC.

This clonotype was seen ten or more times. This sequence joins TRBV6-4 and TRBJ2-3; D is unresolved. CDR3 length: 16 residues. In germline, CDR1 is MRHNA, CDR2 SNTAGT. Trimming shortened V by 2 bases and J by 0 bases, and 12 bases separated the two germline ends. CDR3 region: CASSDGVSPSTDTQYF. Written as DNA, the CDR3 is TGTGCCAGCAGTGACGGTGTCTCTCCTAGCACAGATACGCAGTATTTT.

This clonotype occurred a few times. The chain couples TRBV24-1 to TRBJ2-1; D is perhaps TRBD1 (7 bases). The CDR3 is 15 amino acids. Germline V gives CDR1 KGHDR, CDR2 SFDVKD. The V gene lost 4 bases and the J gene lost 11 bases, with 20 bases spanning the gap. CDR3 sequence reads: CATSDSGTAGGKQFF. The CDR3 DNA reads as TGTGCCACCAGTGACTCCGGGACAGCAGGGGGGAAGCAGTTCTTC.

This clonotype was counted a few times. V is TRBV29-1 and J is TRBJ2-2; the D call may be TRBD1 or TRBD2 (5 bases each). CDR1 and CDR2 from the germline V gene are SQVTM and ANQGSEA. V lost 6 bases to trimming and J lost 7 bases, with 18 bases between them. The CDR3 runs 14 residues. CDR3 coding DNA: TGCAGCGTCCTTAATTGGGGGTCGGGCGGGGAGCTGTTTTTT. It translates to CSVLNWGSGGELFF.

The chain couples TRBV28 to TRBJ2-1, with TRBD2 matching 13 bases. Germline-derived CDR1 and CDR2 are MDHEN and SYDVKM. With 6 bases clipped from V and 7 bases from J, the junction kept 6 bases outside the gene matches. This CDR3 contains 15 residues. CDR3 protein: CASRQLAGGANEQFF. CDR3 nucleotides: TGTGCCAGCAGGCAACTAGCGGGGGGGGCGAATGAGCAGTTCTTC.

At least ten counts were recorded for this clonotype. This chain connects TRBV10-3 to TRBJ2-7, with D unclear. Looked up from germline, CDR1 is ENHRY and CDR2 is SYGVKD. Trimming took 2 bases from V and 0 from J, leaving 11 bases between them. The CDR3 has 15 amino acids. The CDR3 spells CAISEPSSSSYEQYF. In DNA form, the CDR3 reads TGTGCCATCAGTGAGCCGTCCTCGAGCTCCTACGAGCAGTACTTC.